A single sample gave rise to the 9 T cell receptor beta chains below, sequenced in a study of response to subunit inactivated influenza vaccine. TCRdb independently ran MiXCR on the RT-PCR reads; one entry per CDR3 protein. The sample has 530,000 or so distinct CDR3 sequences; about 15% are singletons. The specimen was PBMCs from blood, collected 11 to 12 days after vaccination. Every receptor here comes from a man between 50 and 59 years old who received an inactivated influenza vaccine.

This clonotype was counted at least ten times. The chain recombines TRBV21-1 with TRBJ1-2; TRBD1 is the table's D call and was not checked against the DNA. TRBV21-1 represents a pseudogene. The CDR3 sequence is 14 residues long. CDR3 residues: CASSKGYQGICYTF. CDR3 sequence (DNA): TGTGCCAGCAGCAAAGGTTACCAGGGGATATGCTACACCTTC.

Here the CDR3 reads CASSPGHEQFF. As DNA, the CDR3 is TGTGCCAGCTCACCAGGGCATGAGCAGTTCTTC. This chain joins TRBV18 and TRBJ2-1, with D unresolved. Germline CDR1 reads KGHSH; CDR2 reads LQKENI. The CDR3 loop spans 11 amino acids. V was trimmed by 2 bases and J by 8 bases, leaving 4 bases between them. The full variable domain, with the rest looked up from reference TRBV18 and TRBJ2-1, is NAGVMQNPRHLVRRRGQEARLRCSPMKGHSHVYWYRQLPEEGLKFMVYLQKENIIDESGMPKERFSAEFPKEGPSILRIQQVVRGDSAAYFCASSPGHEQFFGPGTRLTVL.

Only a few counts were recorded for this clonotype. CDR3 loop: CATGLAGVSTDTQYF. Here the CDR3 DNA reads TGTGCCACCGGACTAGCGGGAGTAAGCACAGATACGCAGTATTTT. J is TRBJ2-3 and V is TRBV3-1; TRBD2 matches 13 bases. The CDR3 length is 15 residues. With V trimmed by 10 bases and J by 0 bases, 4 bases remained unmatched. From germline, CDR1 is LGHDT and CDR2 YNNKEL (reference sequence).

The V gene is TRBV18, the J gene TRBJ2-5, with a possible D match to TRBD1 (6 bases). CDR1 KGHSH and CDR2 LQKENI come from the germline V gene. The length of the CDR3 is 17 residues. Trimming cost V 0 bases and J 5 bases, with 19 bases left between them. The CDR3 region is CASSPPRTDSRPETQYF. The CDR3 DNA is TGTGCCAGCTCACCACCGAGGACAGACAGCCGCCCGGAGACCCAGTACTTC.

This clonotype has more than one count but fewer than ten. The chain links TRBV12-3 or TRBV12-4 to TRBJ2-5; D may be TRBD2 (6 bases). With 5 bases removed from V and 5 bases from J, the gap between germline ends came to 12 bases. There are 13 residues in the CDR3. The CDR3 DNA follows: TGTGCCAGCAGTGTGGGACTCCGCGAGACCCAGTACTTC. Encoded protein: CASSVGLRETQYF.

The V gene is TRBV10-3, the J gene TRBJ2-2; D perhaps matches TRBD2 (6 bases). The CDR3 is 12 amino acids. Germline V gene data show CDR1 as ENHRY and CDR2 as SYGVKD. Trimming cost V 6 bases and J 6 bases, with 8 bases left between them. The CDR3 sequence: CAIRGEAGELFF. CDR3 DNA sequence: TGTGCCATCAGAGGGGAGGCCGGGGAGCTGTTTTTT.

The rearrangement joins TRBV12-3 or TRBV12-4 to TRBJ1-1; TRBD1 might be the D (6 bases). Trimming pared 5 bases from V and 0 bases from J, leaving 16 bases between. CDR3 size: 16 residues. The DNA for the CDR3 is TGTGCCAGCAGTCCCCGAGCGGGACATCTGAACACTGAAGCTTTCTTT. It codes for CASSPRAGHLNTEAFF.

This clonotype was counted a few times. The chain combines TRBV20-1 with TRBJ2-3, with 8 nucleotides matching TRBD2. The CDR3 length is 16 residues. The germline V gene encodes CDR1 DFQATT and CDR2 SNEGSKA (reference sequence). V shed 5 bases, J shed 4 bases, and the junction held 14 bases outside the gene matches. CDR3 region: CSAPRGGGPRPDTQYF. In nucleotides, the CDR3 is TGCAGTGCTCCTCGGGGGGGGGGGCCCCGGCCAGATACGCAGTATTTT.

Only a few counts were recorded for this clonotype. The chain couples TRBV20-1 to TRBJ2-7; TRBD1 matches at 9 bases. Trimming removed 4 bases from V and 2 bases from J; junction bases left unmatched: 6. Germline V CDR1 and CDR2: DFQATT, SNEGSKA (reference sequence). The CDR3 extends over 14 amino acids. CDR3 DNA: TGCAGTGCTACCGGGACAGGGATTACCTACGAGCAGTACTTC. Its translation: CSATGTGITYEQYF.